The 15 T cell receptor beta chains below all came from one sample that was sequenced in a study of blood T cell repertoires in COVID-19. Using immunoSEQ multiplex PCR, the repertoire was profiled, and TCRdb retains in-frame clones only, with some absent. Here the sample spans about 58,000 clones, about four fifths being singletons. The sequenced sample was peripheral blood. Source of these receptors: a human donor in a cohort sampled during active COVID-19.

The chain joins TRBV20-1 to TRBJ2-7, with D possibly matching TRBD2 (6 bases). Germline CDR1 is DFQATT and CDR2 is SNEGSKA (reference sequence). The CDR3 runs to 14 residues. Trimming took 6 bases from V and 4 from J, leaving 19 bases between them. CDR3 sequence (DNA): TGCAGTGCCAGTACCTTCGGGAGAGGGTACGAGCAGTACTTC. This codes for CSASTFGRGYEQYF.

This chain connects TRBV7-9 to TRBJ1-2; 7 nucleotides line up with TRBD1. V was pared by 5 bases and J by 8 bases, with 11 bases of the junction left unmatched. Germline assignment: CDR1 SEHNR and CDR2 FQNEAQ (reference sequence). The CDR3 extends over 14 amino acids. CDR3 sequence reads: CASSTGTGTDGYTF. For the CDR3, the DNA is TGTGCCAGCAGCACCGGCACGGGGACAGACGGCTACACCTTC.

V is TRBV7-9 and J is TRBJ2-7; 10 bases are a match to TRBD2. CDR1 and CDR2 (germline): SEHNR, FQNEAQ (reference sequence). The ends lost 5 bases at V and 0 bases at J; junction bases unmatched: 16. The CDR3 totals 19 residues. The DNA of the CDR3 is TGTGCCAGCAGCGCTTCCGGGACTAGCGCATTAATTTACTCCTACGAGCAGTACTTC. Amino acids: CASSASGTSALIYSYEQYF.

DNA for the CDR3: TGTGCCAGCAGTGACAGGGGGATGAGACACGAGCAGTACTTC. Encoded protein: CASSDRGMRHEQYF. The rearrangement links TRBV28 to TRBJ2-7; 9 bases match TRBD1. Germline CDR1 MDHEN, CDR2 SYDVKM. The junction had 7 bases not matched to a gene; V was cut back by 5 bases and J by 5 bases. This CDR3 has 14 residues.

This clone was detected a few times. The identical CDR3 is also encoded by other nucleotide sequences in the sample. The genes are TRBV5-6 and TRBJ1-1, with a possible D match to TRBD1 (5 bases). Looked up from germline, CDR1 is SGHDT and CDR2 is YYEEEE. The CDR3 has 12 residues. The ends were cut back, 2 bases at V and 5 bases at J, with 7 bases in the middle. This CDR3 is CASSLRGTEAFF. The CDR3 coding sequence is TGTGCCAGCAGCTTAAGGGGTACTGAAGCTTTCTTT.

The J gene is TRBJ2-4, the V gene TRBV6-5; D ambiguous. The V and J ends lost 4 bases and 1 base respectively, with 11 bases between them. Per the germline V gene, CDR1 is MNHEY and CDR2 is SVGAGI. This CDR3 contains 15 residues. The CDR3 DNA follows: TGTGCCAGCAGTTTTACGAACACGGCCAAAAACATTCAGTACTTC. It translates to CASSFTNTAKNIQYF.

The V call is TRBV28, the J call TRBJ2-7, with D unresolved. The CDR3 totals 14 residues. Germline loops: CDR1 MDHEN, CDR2 SYDVKM. Between the trimmed V and J ends, which lost 3 bases and 2 bases, there was a span of 11 bases. The CDR3 DNA is TGTGCCAGCAGTTTCTCAGTTTTAACCTACGAGCAGTACTTC. This translates into CASSFSVLTYEQYF.

The CDR3 bases are TGTGCCTGGACCAAAACTAACTATGGCTACACCTTC. Translation: CAWTKTNYGYTF. The chain links TRBV30 to TRBJ1-2; D uncertain. The CDR3 is 12 residues long. The V gene's germline CDR1 is GTSNPN and CDR2 SVGIG (reference sequence). V lost 4 bases to trimming and J lost 0 bases, with 6 bases between them.

The J gene is TRBJ2-7, the V gene TRBV5-1; the D is unclear. V gave up 1 base and J gave up 3 bases, with 5 bases separating them. Germline CDR1 SGHRS, CDR2 YFSETQ. The CDR3 is made up of 12 amino acids. CDR3 region: CASSLNSYEQYF. Written as DNA, the CDR3 is TGCGCCAGCAGCTTGAACAGCTACGAGCAGTACTTC.

V usage is TRBV12-3 or TRBV12-4 and J usage is TRBJ1-1; D remains unclear. The CDR3 spans 13 residues. Trimming pared 1 base from V and 7 bases from J, leaving 10 bases between. CDR3 protein: CASSLGTALEAFF. The DNA of the CDR3 is TGTGCCAGCAGTTTAGGAACAGCTCTTGAAGCTTTCTTT.

The V and J genes are TRBV7-2 and TRBJ2-7, with TRBD2 matching 8 bases. This CDR3 spans 15 amino acids. The germline CDR1 and CDR2 sequences are SGHTA and FQGNSA. Trimming removed 0 bases from V and 3 bases from J; junction bases left unmatched: 4. Written as DNA, the CDR3 is TGTGCCAGCAGCTTAGCAGCGGGGGCCTACTACGAGCAGTACTTC. Translation gives CASSLAAGAYYEQYF.

The chain is built from TRBV11-2 and TRBJ2-7; D is possibly TRBD2 (6 bases). There are 14 residues in the CDR3. CDR1 SGHAT and CDR2 FQNNGV come from the germline V gene. Trimming cost V 5 bases and J 3 bases, with 14 bases left between them. CDR3: CASSLRRAGYEQYF. The CDR3, as DNA: TGTGCCAGCAGCCTCAGAAGAGCGGGCTACGAGCAGTACTTC. The full variable domain, with the rest looked up from reference TRBV11-2 and TRBJ2-7, is EAGVAQSPRYKIIEKRQSVAFWCNPISGHATLYWYQQILGQGPKLLIQFQNNGVVDDSQLPKDRFSAERLKGVDSTLKIQPAKLEDSAVYLCASSLRRAGYEQYFGPGTRLTVT.

V gene TRBV7-2 combines with J gene TRBJ1-1, with D possibly matching TRBD1 (5 bases). This CDR3 contains 15 residues. Deletions cut 2 bases from V and 4 bases from J, with 14 bases between. The germline V gene encodes CDR1 SGHTA and CDR2 FQGNSA. The CDR3 loop is CASSLTGEGVTEAFF. In nucleotides, the CDR3 is TGTGCCAGCAGCTTAACTGGGGAAGGGGTCACTGAAGCTTTCTTT.

The CDR3 sequence is CASSQGQGAFKDTF. CDR3 sequence (DNA): TGTGCCAGCAGTCAGGGACAGGGGGCGTTTAAGGACACCTTC. The rearrangement links TRBV6-2 or TRBV6-3 to TRBJ1-2, with 12 bases matching TRBD1. Trimming at V came to 5 bases and at J to 12 bases, leaving 10 bases not matched to a gene. Germline CDR1 is MNHEY and CDR2 is SVGEGT. The CDR3 totals 14 residues.

V gene TRBV7-8 combines with J gene TRBJ2-6; no definite D call. The CDR3 covers 11 residues. With 5 bases removed from V and 12 bases from J, the gap between germline ends came to 8 bases. Germline V gene data show CDR1 as SGHVS and CDR2 as FQNEAQ. This CDR3 reads CASSRTTVLTF. CDR3 nucleotides: TGTGCCAGCAGCCGAACTACCGTCCTGACTTTC.